This note documents a single T cell receptor (beta chain) sequence. Its antigen remains unidentified. The entry originates in a study of cytomegalovirus exposure and HLA in healthy donors. Study outcomes and limitations: A few CMV-associated chains were confirmed in vitro to be specific for CMV antigens. Rare TCR sequences dominated, though some public TCRs recurred in many donors.

J was trimmed by 7 bases and V by 0 bases; bases with no gene match: 10. Germline V gene data show CDR1 as SGHKS and CDR2 as YYEKEE (reference sequence). The CDR3 is 17 residues long. Assay: immunoSEQ multiplex PCR; the TCRdb copy retains only in-frame clones and omits some. The table lists over 45,000 clones, approximately 95% of them singletons. What was sequenced was PBMCs. The chain couples TRBV5-5 to TRBJ2-1; 10 positions agree with TRBD1. The TCR originated in a woman between 18 and 29 years old in good health and CMV-seronegative. The DNA for the CDR3 is TGTGCCAGCAGCTTGGCTCCCGGGACAGGGGCGAGAAATGAGCAGTTCTTC. Translation: CASSLAPGTGARNEQFF. The full variable domain, with the rest looked up from reference TRBV5-5 and TRBJ2-1, is DAGVTQSPTHLIKTRGQQVTLRCSPISGHKSVSWYQQVLGQGPQFIFQYYEKEERGRGNFPDRFSARQFPNYSSELNVNALLLGDSALYLCASSLAPGTGARNEQFFGPGTRLTVL.